Listed here are 23 T cell receptor beta chains from one sample, sequenced in a study of blood T cell repertoires in COVID-19. Sequenced by immunoSEQ multiplex PCR; TCRdb stores in-frame clones only, minus some. Of about 100,000 clones in the sample, roughly 90% were seen once. The sample was peripheral blood. The receptor source for this set is a human donor with COVID-19, enrolled during active disease. The donor label of this sample is uncertain.

The chain couples TRBV12-3 or TRBV12-4 to TRBJ1-2, with 7 bases fitting TRBD1. This CDR3 has 12 residues. The trim removed 6 bases at V and 9 bases at J, leaving 7 bases unmatched. The chain's CDR3 is CASSTGASSYTF. DNA of the CDR3: TGTGCCAGCAGCACAGGGGCCTCAAGCTACACCTTC.

The chain combines TRBV6-5 with TRBJ1-4, with D unresolved. V was shortened by 6 bases and J by 7 bases, with 15 bases between the two germline ends. CDR3 length: 14 residues. CDR1 and CDR2 from the germline V gene are MNHEY and SVGAGI. Here the CDR3 DNA reads TGTGCCAGCAGGTCAACGGGGAGTAGTGAAAAACTGTTTTTT. It yields the protein CASRSTGSSEKLFF.

V gene TRBV18 combines with J gene TRBJ1-1; 10 bases agree with TRBD1. The CDR3 runs 16 residues. Trimming cost V 1 base and J 4 bases; bases outside gene matches: 6. The germline V gene encodes CDR1 KGHSH and CDR2 LQKENI. The chain's CDR3 is CASSPRGDRGATEAFF. In DNA form, the CDR3 reads TGTGCCAGCTCACCACGAGGGGACAGGGGAGCCACTGAAGCTTTCTTT.

The rearrangement joins TRBV10-2 to TRBJ1-4; a weak D match, TRBD1 (6 bases). This CDR3 is built from 14 residues. Germline V gene data show CDR1 as WSHSY and CDR2 as SAAADI. V lost 3 bases and J 8 bases, leaving 13 bases between the germline ends. CDR3 in DNA: TGCGCCAGCAGTGAAGCGGGGGCGAGCGAAAAACTGTTTTTT. This translates into CASSEAGASEKLFF.

The CDR3 region has the DNA TGTGCCAGCAGCCAAGTCGTCTCCTATAATTCACCCCTCCACTTT. Its translation: CASSQVVSYNSPLHF. The V and J genes are TRBV14 and TRBJ1-6; D remains ambiguous. CDR3 length: 15 residues. Germline lookup yields CDR1 SGHDN and CDR2 FVKESK. V lost 1 base, J lost 0 bases, and 4 bases lay in between.

The CDR3 DNA is TGTGCCAGCAGCCAAGATCTTAGCTGGGACAGGGCTGGAGAGACCCAGTACTTC. This gives the protein CASSQDLSWDRAGETQYF. This chain connects TRBV14 to TRBJ2-5; 9 bases fit TRBD1. Germline V gene lookup returns CDR1 SGHDN and CDR2 FVKESK. The V gene end was trimmed by 0 bases and the J gene end by 4 bases; junction bases not matched to a gene: 12. CDR3 length equals 18 residues.

The V and J genes are TRBV5-1 and TRBJ2-2, with a weak D call TRBD1 (5 bases). Germline V gene lookup returns CDR1 SGHRS and CDR2 YFSETQ. CDR3 length equals 13 residues. Trimming left V 2 bases short and J 5 bases short, with 7 bases between. The CDR3 sequence: CASSFSGTGELFF. CDR3 sequence (DNA): TGCGCCAGCAGCTTCTCAGGGACCGGGGAGCTGTTTTTT.

This rearrangement joins TRBV12-3 or TRBV12-4 to TRBJ1-2, with no clear D. Trimming took off 6 bases at V and 5 bases at J, with 13 bases between the two ends. This CDR3 has 13 amino acids. The CDR3 is CASSPGVRYGYTF. Here the CDR3 DNA reads TGTGCCAGCAGCCCCGGGGTCCGGTATGGCTACACCTTC.

The chain uses TRBV5-1 and TRBJ2-1; TRBD2 matches 9 bases. CDR1 and CDR2 (germline): SGHRS, YFSETQ. The V gene end was trimmed by 0 bases and the J gene end by 6 bases; junction bases not matched to a gene: 4. This CDR3 has 15 amino acids. The DNA of the CDR3 is TGCGCCAGCAGCTTGGTATTAGCGGGGGCCAATGAGCAGTTCTTC. Protein sequence: CASSLVLAGANEQFF.

The V and J genes are TRBV5-6 and TRBJ1-1; a weak D match, TRBD1 (5 bases). The CDR3 totals 16 residues. The germline V gene has CDR1 SGHDT and CDR2 YYEEEE. V lost 5 bases to trimming and J lost 1 base, with 18 bases between them. CDR3 nucleotide sequence: TGTGCCAGCAGACGCGGGGGAGGGGCCGAGAACACTGAAGCTTTCTTT. It codes for CASRRGGGAENTEAFF.

DNA for the CDR3: TGTGCCAGCAGTTCCGGGACAGCGGCATTTAACTATGGCTACACCTTC. Protein sequence: CASSSGTAAFNYGYTF. The genes are TRBV6-2 or TRBV6-3 and TRBJ1-2; TRBD1 aligns across 7 bases. The CDR3 totals 16 residues. The germline V gene has CDR1 MNHEY and CDR2 SVGEGT. Trimming cost V 4 bases and J 1 base; bases outside gene matches: 9.

The rearrangement links TRBV6-1 to TRBJ2-3; 9 positions agree with TRBD1. V gave up 2 bases and J gave up 1 base; unmatched junction bases: 4. From germline, CDR1 is MNHNS and CDR2 SASEGT. There are 16 residues in the CDR3. The DNA for the CDR3 is TGTGCCAGCAGTGAATTTCGGACAGGGGGCACAGATACGCAGTATTTT. Protein product: CASSEFRTGGTDTQYF.

The chain couples TRBV5-6 to TRBJ1-5; tentatively, D is TRBD1 (6 bases). The CDR3 is 15 residues long. Germline CDR1 and CDR2: SGHDT and YYEEEE. V gave up 4 bases and J gave up 7 bases, with 18 bases separating them. This chain's CDR3 is CASSRTGREGQPQHF. CDR3 in DNA: TGTGCCAGCAGCCGTACAGGGCGCGAAGGACAGCCCCAGCATTTT.

Here the CDR3 DNA reads TGCGCCAGCAGCCAAGCCTCGAACACTGAAGCTTTCTTT. Residues: CASSQASNTEAFF. The V gene is TRBV4-1, the J gene TRBJ1-1; D not certain. This CDR3 comprises 13 residues. Germline V gives CDR1 MGHRA, CDR2 YSYEKL. Trimming pared 1 base from V and 1 base from J, leaving 4 bases between.

This clone has a count of ten or more. This chain joins TRBV27 and TRBJ1-1, with D possibly matching TRBD1 (6 bases). Trimming shortened V by 6 bases and J by 1 base, and 12 bases separated the two germline ends. CDR3 length: 14 residues. Germline lookup yields CDR1 MNHEY and CDR2 SMNVEV (reference sequence). CDR3 amino acids: CASSSRGRNTEAFF. The CDR3 region has the DNA TGTGCCAGCAGCAGCAGGGGCCGGAACACTGAAGCTTTCTTT.

The chain uses TRBV7-9 and TRBJ1-4; TRBD1 matches at 8 bases. The CDR3 runs 14 residues. The germline V gene encodes CDR1 SEHNR and CDR2 FQNEAQ (reference sequence). V shed 4 bases and J 7 bases; nucleotides not matched to a gene: 5. In DNA, the CDR3 is TGTGCCAGCAGCTCGGACAGGGTGACTGAAAAACTGTTTTTT. This encodes CASSSDRVTEKLFF.

The V and J genes are TRBV18 and TRBJ1-1; D remains ambiguous. V was trimmed by 3 bases and J by 1 base, leaving 12 bases between them. This CDR3 spans 15 amino acids. The germline V gene has CDR1 KGHSH and CDR2 LQKENI. The CDR3 region is CASSPSREENTEAFF. The CDR3 nucleotides are TGTGCCAGCTCACCTTCCCGGGAGGAGAACACTGAAGCTTTCTTT.

The chain employs TRBV19 and TRBJ2-2, with 10 positions matching TRBD2. Germline V lookup: CDR1 LNHDA, CDR2 SQIVND (reference sequence). J lost 6 bases, V lost 4 bases, and 8 bases had no gene match. The CDR3 sequence is 16 residues long. CDR3 protein: CASSKGLAGEPGELFF. Here the CDR3 DNA reads TGTGCCAGTAGTAAGGGTCTAGCGGGAGAGCCCGGGGAGCTGTTTTTT.

The chain recombines TRBV18 with TRBJ1-2; 7 nucleotides match TRBD1. V lost 1 base to trimming and J lost 6 bases; unmatched junction nucleotides: 8. This CDR3 is 15 amino acids long. Germline loops: CDR1 KGHSH, CDR2 LQKENI. The CDR3 region has the DNA TGTGCCAGCTCACCACGAGACAGGGAAGCGGATGGCTACACCTTC. Protein product: CASSPRDREADGYTF.

V and J are TRBV12-3 or TRBV12-4 and TRBJ2-1, with a tentative D call TRBD2 (5 bases). V was pared by 10 bases and J by 8 bases, with 18 bases between. This CDR3 is built from 13 residues. In nucleotides, the CDR3 is TGTGCCACCACCACTATACTAGGCTATGAGCAGTTCTTC. It specifies CATTTILGYEQFF.

The chain combines TRBV10-1 with TRBJ2-1; TRBD2 agrees at 7 bases. The CDR3 length is 14 residues. Germline CDR1 and CDR2: WNHNN and SYGVQD (reference sequence). Trimming cost V 4 bases and J 3 bases; bases outside gene matches: 3. DNA of the CDR3: TGCGCCAGCAGTGCCAGCGGGAACTACAATGAGCAGTTCTTC. This translates into CASSASGNYNEQFF.

This chain links TRBV6-6 with TRBJ1-1; D possibly corresponds to TRBD1 (5 bases). CDR1 is MNHNY, CDR2 SVGAGI, per germline (reference sequence). The CDR3 runs to 14 residues. Trimming removed 2 bases from V and 2 bases from J, with 9 bases in between. The CDR3 sequence: CASSYRGPNTEAFF. The CDR3 bases are TGTGCCAGCAGTTACAGGGGCCCAAACACTGAAGCTTTCTTT.

The rearrangement links TRBV24-1 to TRBJ1-3; D call uncertain. The CDR3 is made up of 13 amino acids. With 4 bases removed from V and 4 bases from J, the gap between germline ends came to 7 bases. The germline V gene encodes CDR1 KGHDR and CDR2 SFDVKD. The CDR3: CATSDLAGNTIYF. Here the CDR3 DNA reads TGTGCCACCAGTGACCTAGCGGGAAACACCATATATTTT.